Below, 23 T cell receptor beta chains from the same sample are listed, as sequenced in a study of blood T cells in healthy people across ages. The use of a sample-barcoded 5' primer and a J-beta primer mix characterized a second PCR of roughly 7 to 12 cycles. One entry per CDR3 protein, called by TCRdb with MiXCR from the 5' RACE reads. Among 1,500,000 or so distinct CDR3 sequences listed, roughly 59% were seen once. The specimen was blood. These receptors were collected from a young man in good health.

The table lists this clonotype with a few counts. V is TRBV4-1 and J is TRBJ2-1, with 15 nucleotides matching TRBD2. After removal of 4 bases from V and 7 bases from J, the junction contained 5 bases not matched to a gene. The CDR3 covers 16 residues. Germline CDR1 MGHRA, CDR2 YSYEKL. This CDR3 is CASSLFGTSGGNEQFF. The CDR3 DNA is TGCGCCAGCAGCCTCTTCGGGACTAGCGGGGGGAATGAGCAGTTCTTC.

The chain is built from TRBV6-2 or TRBV6-3 and TRBJ2-5; TRBD2 aligns across 9 bases. After removal of 2 bases from V and 2 bases from J, the junction contained 9 bases not matched to a gene. Germline V gene data show CDR1 as MNHEY and CDR2 as SVGEGT. The CDR3 loop spans 17 amino acids. CDR3 sequence reads: CASSYDKAGGLQETQYF. The CDR3 DNA reads as TGTGCCAGCAGTTACGATAAAGCGGGAGGACTACAAGAGACCCAGTACTTC.

This clonotype has just a few counts. The V call is TRBV14, the J call TRBJ2-2, with D perhaps matching TRBD2 (6 bases). V lost 1 base and J lost 4, with 10 bases in between. The germline V gene encodes CDR1 SGHDN and CDR2 FVKESK. There are 15 residues in the CDR3. CDR3 loop: CASSQAGVGTGELFF. CDR3 coding DNA: TGTGCCAGCAGCCAAGCGGGAGTTGGCACCGGGGAGCTGTTTTTT.

The CDR3 loop is CASSSGQIYNEQFF. CDR3 nucleotide sequence: TGTGCCAGCAGCTCAGGACAGATTTACAATGAGCAGTTCTTC. The V and J genes are TRBV7-9 and TRBJ2-1; D possibly corresponds to TRBD1 (6 bases). Germline V gives CDR1 SEHNR, CDR2 FQNEAQ (reference sequence). This CDR3 contains 14 residues. Trimming cost V 4 bases and J 4 bases, with 11 bases left between them.

This clonotype was picked up one time. The V and J genes are TRBV6-5 and TRBJ2-7; 7 nucleotides align to TRBD2. V gave up 7 bases and J gave up 6 bases; unmatched junction bases: 12. Germline CDR1 MNHEY, CDR2 SVGAGI. The CDR3 spans 14 residues. CDR3 amino acids: CASMAPGGSGEQYF. CDR3 coding DNA: TGTGCCAGCATGGCCCCGGGGGGATCTGGCGAGCAGTACTTC.

This clonotype was recorded once. The chain carries TRBV3-1 and TRBJ2-5; TRBD2 matches 10 bases. The J call could be wrong; TRBJ2-7 is a better fit for the DNA end. Per germline, CDR1 LGHDT and CDR2 YNNKEL (reference sequence). The CDR3 consists of 15 residues. This CDR3 is CASSPLTSGSHEQYF. Written as DNA, the CDR3 is TGTGCCAGCAGCCCCCTGACTAGCGGGTCCCACGAGCAGTACTTC.

The chain recombines TRBV29-1 with TRBJ1-1, with D perhaps TRBD1 (5 bases). V lost 8 bases and J 0 bases, leaving 13 bases between the germline ends. This CDR3 comprises 13 residues. Germline CDR1 is SQVTM and CDR2 is ANQGSEA. CDR3 sequence (DNA): TGCAGCCCCGGGGCCAGGGTGAACACTGAAGCTTTCTTT. It translates to CSPGARVNTEAFF.

The CDR3 nucleotides are TGCAGTGCTAGATTTAGCGGGGGGGCCGCCGAGCAGTACTTC. Translating gives CSARFSGGAAEQYF. This rearrangement joins TRBV20-1 to TRBJ2-7; 11 positions match TRBD2. V was pared by 2 bases and J by 6 bases, with 6 bases of the junction left unmatched. This CDR3 is built from 14 residues. The V gene's germline CDR1 is DFQATT and CDR2 SNEGSKA (reference sequence).

The V and J genes are TRBV29-1 and TRBJ1-1, with D possibly TRBD1 on 5 matching bases. The CDR3 loop spans 14 amino acids. The ends were cut back, 7 bases at V and 3 bases at J, with 18 bases in the middle. Germline assignment: CDR1 SQVTM and CDR2 ANQGSEA. The CDR3 region is CSASTGQLYTEAFF. For the CDR3, the DNA is TGCAGCGCATCCACTGGACAACTTTACACTGAAGCTTTCTTT.

The chain recombines TRBV6-1 with TRBJ2-7; 9 bases fit TRBD1. The V gene's germline CDR1 is MNHNS and CDR2 SASEGT. The trim removed 4 bases at V and 2 bases at J, leaving 12 bases unmatched. The CDR3 spans 17 residues. CDR3 residues: CASSAKGPGTGTYEQYF. In nucleotides, the CDR3 is TGTGCCAGCAGTGCGAAGGGACCCGGGACAGGGACCTACGAGCAGTACTTC.

The V gene is TRBV3-1, the J gene TRBJ2-2, with D unresolved. The V end lost 3 bases, the J end lost 3 bases, and 11 bases lay between the germline ends. This CDR3 is 15 amino acids long. In germline, CDR1 is LGHDT, CDR2 YNNKEL (reference sequence). The CDR3 DNA is TGTGCCAGCAGCCATGGCAGGCTCGACACCGGGGAGCTGTTTTTT. This gives the protein CASSHGRLDTGELFF.

The chain couples TRBV5-1 to TRBJ2-3; the D is unclear. Trimming pared 0 bases from V and 2 bases from J, leaving 13 bases between. The CDR3 length is 16 residues. Per germline, CDR1 SGHRS and CDR2 YFSETQ. CDR3 coding DNA: TGCGCCAGCAGCTTGGCAAGAATGTCCTACACAGATACGCAGTATTTT. Its translation is CASSLARMSYTDTQYF.

This chain links TRBV20-1 with TRBJ2-1; 10 bases match TRBD2. The DNA matches TRBJ2-7 better at its end, which makes the J call doubtful. Germline V gene sequence: CDR1 DFQATT, CDR2 SNEGSKA (reference sequence). The CDR3 spans 17 residues. CDR3 nucleotides: TGCAGTGCTAGAGATCGACGGACTAGCGGCTCCTACAATGAGCAGTACTTC. Translated: CSARDRRTSGSYNEQYF.

This rearrangement joins TRBV7-9 to TRBJ1-3, with D unresolved. The CDR3 is made up of 16 amino acids. Trimming left V 4 bases short and J 0 bases short, with 13 bases between. The V gene's germline CDR1 is SEHNR and CDR2 FQNEAQ (reference sequence). In DNA, the CDR3 is TGTGCCAGCAGCTCCCCCACAGTCCTCTCTGGAAACACCATATATTTT. Its protein is CASSSPTVLSGNTIYF.

The rearrangement links TRBV2 to TRBJ2-3; D is undetermined. CDR1 is SNHLY and CDR2 is FYNNEI in the germline V gene. The CDR3 totals 15 residues. Trimming removed 3 bases from V and 0 bases from J, with 10 bases in between. This CDR3 reads CASSDRRTSTDTQYF. The DNA for the CDR3 is TGTGCCAGCAGTGATCGCAGGACCAGCACAGATACGCAGTATTTT. Drawing the rest from reference TRBV2 and TRBJ2-3, the complete variable domain is EPEVTQTPSHQVTQMGQEVILRCVPISNHLYFYWYRQILGQKVEFLVSFYNNEISEKSEIFDDQFSVERPDGSNFTLKIRSTKLEDSAMYFCASSDRRTSTDTQYFGPGTRLTVL.

The table lists this clonotype with a few counts. The genes are TRBV16 and TRBJ2-1; TRBD2 matches at 7 bases. CDR1 KGHSY and CDR2 FQNENV come from the germline V gene. CDR3 size: 12 residues. Trimming removed 2 bases from V and 12 bases from J; junction bases left unmatched: 4. This CDR3 is CASSQTSVLQFF. The CDR3 DNA sequence: TGTGCCAGCAGCCAAACTAGCGTTCTGCAGTTCTTC.

The CDR3 DNA follows: TGTGCCAGCAGCTTAGGGGTTATCGGTGAAAAACTGTTTTTT. This codes for CASSLGVIGEKLFF. V gene TRBV7-2 combines with J gene TRBJ1-4; unclear D gene. The CDR3 consists of 14 residues. Germline CDR1 SGHTA, CDR2 FQGNSA. V lost 1 base and J 7 bases, leaving 10 bases between the germline ends. The variable domain in full, with the rest retrieved from reference TRBV7-2 and TRBJ1-4, is GAGVSQSPSNKVTEKGKDVELRCDPISGHTALYWYRQSLGQGLEFLIYFQGNSAPDKSGLPSDRFSAERTGGSVSTLTIQRTQQEDSAVYLCASSLGVIGEKLFFGSGTQLSVL.

This clonotype appeared a few times. The chain couples TRBV12-3 or TRBV12-4 to TRBJ1-1; D possibly corresponds to TRBD1 (5 bases). V was cut by 3 bases and J by 7 bases, with 9 bases left in between. CDR3 length: 12 amino acids. The chain's CDR3 is CASSLGRYEAFF. The DNA of the CDR3 is TGTGCCAGCAGTTTGGGACGCTATGAAGCTTTCTTT.

This clonotype was observed a few times. The chain carries TRBV5-5 and TRBJ2-2; D is unresolved. V dropped 2 bases and J dropped 6 bases, with 5 bases sitting between them. The length of the CDR3 is 12 residues. Germline CDR1 is SGHKS and CDR2 is YYEKEE (reference sequence). The CDR3 region has the DNA TGTGCCAGCAGCTTTGTCCCCGGGGAGCTGTTTTTT. Its translation: CASSFVPGELFF.

The V and J genes are TRBV6-5 and TRBJ2-2; 9 bases align to TRBD1. The CDR3 has 16 residues. Germline CDR1 reads MNHEY; CDR2 reads SVGAGI. J gave up 6 bases and V 4 bases, and 9 bases lay outside the gene matches. For the CDR3, the DNA is TGTGCCAGCAGTTTGTACACAGGGGGCATACCCGGGGAGCTGTTTTTT. Translating it yields CASSLYTGGIPGELFF.

This chain connects TRBV5-1 to TRBJ2-7, with D perhaps TRBD1 (5 bases). The CDR3 has 14 residues. The ends were cut back, 4 bases at V and 0 bases at J, with 11 bases in the middle. Germline CDR1 SGHRS, CDR2 YFSETQ. CDR3 bases: TGCGCCAGCAGCCAAGGACACAACTCCTACGAGCAGTACTTC. It is translated as CASSQGHNSYEQYF.

As to this clonotype: The germline gene is not matched at one end of the junction; a read error may be the cause. V gene TRBV27 combines with J gene TRBJ1-1; 7 nucleotides align to TRBD1. Germline V lookup: CDR1 MNHEY, CDR2 SMNVEV (reference sequence). The CDR3 runs to 15 residues. For the CDR3, the DNA is TGTGCCAGCAGTCCGTTCACAGGGGCGGGCACTAAAGCTTTCTTT. Translated: CASSPFTGAGTKAFF.

The V and J genes are TRBV15 and TRBJ2-5, with no clear D. Germline values: CDR1 LNHNV, CDR2 YYDKDF (reference sequence). Trimming took off 4 bases at V and 2 bases at J, with 8 bases between the two ends. This CDR3 spans 13 amino acids. The chain's CDR3 is CATSMTYQETQYF. The CDR3 DNA reads as TGTGCCACCAGCATGACCTATCAAGAGACCCAGTACTTC.